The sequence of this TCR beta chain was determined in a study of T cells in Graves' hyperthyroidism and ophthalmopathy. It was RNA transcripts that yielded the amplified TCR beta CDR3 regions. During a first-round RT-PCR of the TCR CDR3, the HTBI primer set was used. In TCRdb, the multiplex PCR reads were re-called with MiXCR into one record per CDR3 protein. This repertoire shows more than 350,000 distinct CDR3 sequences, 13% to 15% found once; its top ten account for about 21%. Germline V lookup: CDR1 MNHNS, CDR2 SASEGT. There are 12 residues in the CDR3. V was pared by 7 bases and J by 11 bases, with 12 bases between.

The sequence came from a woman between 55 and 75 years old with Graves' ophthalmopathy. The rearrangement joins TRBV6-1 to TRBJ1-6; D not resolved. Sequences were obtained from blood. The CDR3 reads CASTHMAAPLHF. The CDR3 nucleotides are TGTGCCAGCACCCACATGGCGGCACCCCTCCACTTT.